Listed here are 9 T cell receptor beta chains from one sample, sequenced in a study of response to subunit inactivated influenza vaccine. Via MiXCR, TCRdb re-called the RT-PCR reads, giving one row per CDR3 protein. The sample includes about 500,000 distinct CDR3 sequences, over 10% seen only once; the top ten take roughly 13%. The source was PBMCs from blood, collected roughly 6 weeks after vaccination. Receptors were obtained from a man aged 50-59 years who received an inactivated influenza vaccine.

The rearrangement uses TRBV29-1 and TRBJ2-2; unclear D gene. Germline V gene lookup returns CDR1 SQVTM and CDR2 ANQGSEA. Trimming cost V 8 bases and J 6 bases, with 13 bases left between them. The CDR3 has 12 amino acids. Here the CDR3 DNA reads TGCAGCACCGGTCAGCGATCCGGGGAGCTGTTTTTT. Translating gives CSTGQRSGELFF.

The V gene is TRBV20-1, the J gene TRBJ2-2; no clear D. Germline CDR1 is DFQATT and CDR2 is SNEGSKA (reference sequence). Trimming took off 0 bases at V and 0 bases at J, with 11 bases between the two ends. The length of the CDR3 is 16 residues. The CDR3 protein is CSARDLRQANTGELFF. The CDR3 DNA follows: TGCAGTGCTAGAGATCTGAGACAAGCGAACACCGGGGAGCTGTTTTTT.

The chain carries TRBV6-1 and TRBJ2-7; D possibly corresponds to TRBD1 (5 bases). V lost 5 bases and J lost 1, with 12 bases in between. The CDR3 runs to 14 residues. Germline V CDR1 and CDR2: MNHNS, SASEGT. The CDR3 spells CASSPYQGSYEQYF. In DNA form, the CDR3 reads TGTGCCAGCAGTCCTTACCAGGGTTCCTACGAGCAGTACTTC.

The chain carries TRBV7-2 and TRBJ2-1, with TRBD1 matching 7 bases. After removal of 5 bases from V and 4 bases from J, the junction contained 5 bases not matched to a gene. Germline CDR1 and CDR2: SGHTA and FQGNSA. The CDR3 runs to 14 residues. CDR3 in amino acids: CASSRAQGYNEQFF. CDR3 nucleotides: TGTGCCAGCAGCCGAGCACAGGGGTACAATGAGCAGTTCTTC. The whole variable domain, remainder taken from reference TRBV7-2 and TRBJ2-1, is GAGVSQSPSNKVTEKGKDVELRCDPISGHTALYWYRQSLGQGLEFLIYFQGNSAPDKSGLPSDRFSAERTGGSVSTLTIQRTQQEDSAVYLCASSRAQGYNEQFFGPGTRLTVL.

V usage is TRBV20-1 and J usage is TRBJ1-6; D not certain. CDR1 and CDR2 (germline): DFQATT, SNEGSKA (reference sequence). The V end lost 2 bases, the J end lost 4 bases, and 3 bases lay between the germline ends. The CDR3 runs 12 residues. DNA of the CDR3: TGCAGTGCTAGAACTTATAATTCACCCCTCCACTTT. Translating gives CSARTYNSPLHF.

The sample holds one count of this clonotype. J is TRBJ2-3 and V is TRBV28; maybe TRBD2 (5 bases). This CDR3 is built from 13 residues. Trimming stripped 3 bases from V and 8 bases from J, with 12 bases between. The germline gives CDR1 MDHEN, CDR2 SYDVKM. The CDR3 reads CASSFASRGTQYF. The CDR3 region has the DNA TGTGCCAGCAGTTTTGCCTCACGGGGTACGCAGTATTTT.

Remarks on this clonotype: A much bigger clone sits one base away, suggesting this may be a read error. This rearrangement joins TRBV6-1 to TRBJ1-1, with 7 positions matching TRBD1. Trimming cost V 6 bases and J 1 base; bases outside gene matches: 2. The germline gives CDR1 MNHNS, CDR2 SASEGT. The CDR3 covers 13 residues. The chain's CDR3 is CASSWTGNTEAFF. CDR3 DNA sequence: TGTGCCAGCAGCTGGACAGGGAACACTGAAGCTTTCTTT.

V gene TRBV7-8 combines with J gene TRBJ1-1; D ambiguous. V lost 1 base to trimming and J lost 1 base, with 7 bases between them. This CDR3 is built from 14 residues. From germline, CDR1 is SGHVS and CDR2 FQNEAQ. The CDR3 DNA is TGTGCCAGCAGCTTAGAGCGGGGGAACACTGAAGCTTTCTTT. This gives the protein CASSLERGNTEAFF.

This clonotype was recorded a few times. One end of the junction varies from germline; a read error may be responsible. V gene TRBV12-3 or TRBV12-4 combines with J gene TRBJ2-2; maybe TRBD2 (5 bases). This CDR3 has 13 amino acids. The CDR3 loop reads CASKVGAPGELFF. The CDR3 DNA is TGTGCCAGTAAAGTGGGAGCCCCCGGGGAGTTGTTTTTT.